Following are 25 T cell receptor beta chains from one sample sequenced in a study of T cell changes during pregnancy in multiple sclerosis. Here immunoSEQ multiplex PCR was the method, and the copy in TCRdb shows in-frame clones only, minus some. The sample contains tens of thousands of clones, around 90% of which appear only once. The sequences come from peripheral blood, collected in the second trimester of pregnancy. These receptors were collected from a female donor in good health, enrolled as a control in a pregnancy study.

This chain links TRBV27 with TRBJ1-5, with D maybe TRBD1 (5 bases). The germline V gene encodes CDR1 MNHEY and CDR2 SMNVEV (reference sequence). The V end lost 6 bases, the J end lost 8 bases, and 17 bases lay between the germline ends. The CDR3 spans 14 residues. The CDR3: CASRLQDRREPQHF. The CDR3 DNA reads as TGTGCCAGCAGGCTACAGGATCGTAGGGAGCCCCAGCATTTT.

The rearrangement joins TRBV5-4 to TRBJ1-2; D possibly corresponds to TRBD1 (6 bases). This CDR3 has 12 residues. V was pared by 10 bases and J by 8 bases, with 18 bases between. CDR1 SGHNT and CDR2 YYREEE come from the germline V gene (reference sequence). The CDR3 spells CADGNRADGYTF. The DNA for the CDR3 is TGTGCCGATGGAAACAGGGCAGACGGCTACACCTTC. The variable domain in full, completed from reference TRBV5-4 and TRBJ1-2, reads ETGVTQSPTHLIKTRGQQVTLRCSSQSGHNTVSWYQQALGQGPQFIFQYYREEENGRGNFPPRFSGLQFPNYSSELNVNALELDDSALYLCADGNRADGYTFGSGTRLTVV.

The rearrangement uses TRBV28 and TRBJ1-2, with a tentative D call TRBD1 (6 bases). Germline V gene data show CDR1 as MDHEN and CDR2 as SYDVKM. The CDR3 has 15 residues. Trimming cost V 2 bases and J 4 bases, with 14 bases left between them. CDR3 nucleotide sequence: TGTGCCAGCAGTTTAGCGGAAGACAGGATCTATGGCTACACCTTC. Amino acid sequence: CASSLAEDRIYGYTF.

This chain uses TRBV5-4 with TRBJ2-5; D may be TRBD1 (5 bases). Trimming left V 4 bases short and J 0 bases short, with 19 bases between. The germline CDR1 and CDR2 sequences are SGHNT and YYREEE (reference sequence). The CDR3 covers 17 residues. This chain's CDR3 is CASSDPQGATYQETQYF. For the CDR3, the DNA is TGTGCCAGCAGCGACCCCCAAGGGGCGACGTACCAAGAGACCCAGTACTTC.

The CDR3 bases are TGTGCCATCAGCCAGGGAATATCTGAAGCTTTCTTT. This codes for CAISQGISEAFF. The gene calls are TRBV10-3 and TRBJ1-1; TRBD1 is a possible D gene (5 bases). V shed 6 bases and J shed 6 bases, with 11 bases lying between them. This CDR3 contains 12 residues. Germline values: CDR1 ENHRY, CDR2 SYGVKD.

This clone was observed a few times. The V and J genes are TRBV6-6 and TRBJ1-5; perhaps TRBD1 as D (5 bases). V lost 5 bases and J lost 5, with 19 bases in between. This CDR3 spans 16 amino acids. Germline V gene sequence: CDR1 MNHNY, CDR2 SVGAGI (reference sequence). The CDR3 spells CASSPTALGVYQPQHF. The CDR3 bases are TGTGCCAGCAGTCCGACAGCCTTGGGTGTTTATCAGCCCCAGCATTTT.

The chain carries TRBV7-2 and TRBJ2-5, with D perhaps matching TRBD2 (8 bases). The CDR3 is made up of 15 amino acids. Germline CDR1 is SGHTA and CDR2 is FQGNSA. Between the trimmed V and J ends, which lost 7 bases and 5 bases, there was a span of 20 bases. CDR3 region: CASNPGGAGGETQYF. CDR3 DNA: TGTGCCAGCAACCCCGGGGGGGCAGGGGGGGAGACCCAGTACTTC.

The chain is built from TRBV11-2 and TRBJ1-4; D gene unclear. Per the germline V gene, CDR1 is SGHAT and CDR2 is FQNNGV. V lost 5 bases and J lost 3, with 19 bases in between. The CDR3 contains 17 residues. DNA for the CDR3: TGTGCCAGCAGCCCCGCGTTAAGGAGGAACCCTAATGAAAAACTGTTTTTT. It encodes CASSPALRRNPNEKLFF.

The chain uses TRBV7-3 and TRBJ2-2, with D perhaps TRBD2 (6 bases). The V end was cut by 6 bases, the J end by 0 bases, with 8 bases between. Germline CDR1 reads SGHTA; CDR2 reads FQGTGA. The CDR3 has 14 residues. CDR3 residues: CASSWGANTGELFF. The CDR3 region has the DNA TGTGCCAGCAGTTGGGGGGCGAACACCGGGGAGCTGTTTTTT.

This clone was observed a single time. This chain links TRBV15 with TRBJ1-5; D unclear. CDR1 and CDR2 (germline): LNHNV, YYDKDF (reference sequence). CDR3 length: 17 residues. V dropped 3 bases and J dropped 0 bases, with 15 bases sitting between them. CDR3 in DNA: TGTGCCACCAGCAGCCCTGGCGCGGGGAGTAGCAATCAGCCCCAGCATTTT. Its translation is CATSSPGAGSSNQPQHF.

The chain carries TRBV19 and TRBJ2-5, with D unclear. V lost 5 bases and J 2 bases, leaving 9 bases between the germline ends. The CDR3 length is 13 residues. In germline, CDR1 is LNHDA, CDR2 SQIVND (reference sequence). The CDR3 DNA follows: TGTGCCAGTAGTCCTAATTTTCAAGAGACCCAGTACTTC. Its protein is CASSPNFQETQYF.

This sequence joins TRBV5-4 and TRBJ2-7; D is ambiguous. Trimming shortened V by 1 base and J by 5 bases, and 13 bases separated the two germline ends. Germline CDR1 is SGHNT and CDR2 is YYREEE (reference sequence). The CDR3 length is 14 residues. Written as DNA, the CDR3 is TGTGCCAGCAGCTTGCTACCTTCCCTACACGAGCAGTACTTC. Translated, it gives CASSLLPSLHEQYF.

The rearrangement links TRBV4-1 to TRBJ1-4; no firm D call. Germline assignment: CDR1 MGHRA and CDR2 YSYEKL. This CDR3 comprises 12 residues. Trimming took off 1 base at V and 8 bases at J, with 5 bases between the two ends. CDR3 in DNA: TGCGCCAGCAGCCAAGGCGTAGAAAAACTGTTTTTT. Translating it yields CASSQGVEKLFF.

This chain connects TRBV29-1 to TRBJ2-7, with 8 nucleotides matching TRBD1. Germline V gene sequence: CDR1 SQVTM, CDR2 ANQGSEA. This CDR3 has 14 residues. V shed 6 bases and J 0 bases; nucleotides not matched to a gene: 7. The CDR3 sequence is CSVPTGGSSYEQYF. CDR3 coding DNA: TGCAGCGTCCCAACAGGGGGGAGCTCCTACGAGCAGTACTTC.

This clone was seen more than once but under ten times. The gene calls are TRBV15 and TRBJ2-1; D perhaps matches TRBD1 (6 bases). The CDR3 is 15 residues long. From germline, CDR1 is LNHNV and CDR2 YYDKDF (reference sequence). V was shortened by 4 bases and J by 3 bases, with 13 bases between the two germline ends. DNA for the CDR3: TGTGCCACCAGCAAGTTCGAGGGGGACTACAATGAGCAGTTCTTC. It encodes CATSKFEGDYNEQFF. The whole variable domain, remainder taken from reference TRBV15 and TRBJ2-1, is DAMVIQNPRYQVTQFGKPVTLSCSQTLNHNVMYWYQQKSSQAPKLLFHYYDKDFNNEADTPDNFQSRRPNTSFCFLDIRSPGLGDTAMYLCATSKFEGDYNEQFFGPGTRLTVL.

This chain joins TRBV18 and TRBJ1-3; D gene uncertain. This CDR3 is built from 15 residues. V lost 2 bases, J lost 4 bases, and 12 bases lay in between. Germline CDR1 KGHSH, CDR2 LQKENI. The CDR3 here is CASSPMAGEGNTIYF. CDR3 in DNA: TGTGCCAGCTCACCAATGGCTGGGGAGGGAAACACCATATATTTT.

Here the CDR3 DNA reads TGTGCCAGTAGTATCAAGCCCAGGGCTACGCAGTATTTT. Translating it yields CASSIKPRATQYF. The chain links TRBV19 to TRBJ2-3; tentative D call: TRBD1 (5 bases). Germline V gene sequence: CDR1 LNHDA, CDR2 SQIVND (reference sequence). Between the trimmed V and J ends, which lost 3 bases and 8 bases, there was a span of 12 bases. CDR3 length: 13 amino acids.

The chain employs TRBV6-1 and TRBJ1-1; possible D gene TRBD1, 5 bases. Trimming left V 2 bases short and J 10 bases short, with 11 bases between. The CDR3 covers 12 residues. Germline CDR1 is MNHNS and CDR2 is SASEGT. CDR3 loop: CASSETGGRAFF. DNA for the CDR3: TGTGCCAGCAGTGAAACGGGGGGAAGAGCTTTCTTT.

This chain connects TRBV6-4 to TRBJ2-2, with D perhaps matching TRBD1 (5 bases). Trimming cost V 6 bases and J 6 bases, with 8 bases left between them. There are 12 residues in the CDR3. Germline lookup yields CDR1 MRHNA and CDR2 SNTAGT. The CDR3 coding sequence is TGTGCCAGCAGGGAAGGGGCCGGGGAGCTGTTTTTT. Protein sequence: CASREGAGELFF.

The J gene is TRBJ1-2, the V gene TRBV28; unclear D gene. The germline gives CDR1 MDHEN, CDR2 SYDVKM. The CDR3 contains 11 residues. V lost 9 bases, J lost 4 bases, and 9 bases lay in between. This CDR3 reads CASGVSYGYTF. The CDR3 DNA follows: TGTGCCAGTGGAGTTTCCTATGGCTACACCTTC.

This sequence joins TRBV27 and TRBJ2-3; 9 positions match TRBD1. V was clipped by 0 bases and J by 6 bases; unmatched bases: 7. Germline assignment: CDR1 MNHEY and CDR2 SMNVEV (reference sequence). This CDR3 spans 16 amino acids. Here the CDR3 DNA reads TGTGCCAGCAGTTTATCCGCGACAGGGGGATTGGATACGCAGTATTTT. It is translated as CASSLSATGGLDTQYF.

The chain links TRBV7-6 to TRBJ2-7; D gene ambiguous. Germline V CDR1 and CDR2: SGHVS, FNYEAQ. The V end lost 5 bases, the J end lost 0 bases, and 5 bases lay between the germline ends. The CDR3 sequence is 12 residues long. CDR3 nucleotide sequence: TGTGCCAGCAGCCTTAGCTCCTACGAGCAGTACTTC. Translating it yields CASSLSSYEQYF.

The V call is TRBV10-2, the J call TRBJ2-4; 7 positions agree with TRBD2. J lost 1 base, V lost 6 bases, and 0 bases had no gene match. This CDR3 has 13 amino acids. Germline CDR1 and CDR2: WSHSY and SAAADI. The CDR3 loop is CASRGGAKNIQYF. For the CDR3, the DNA is TGCGCCAGCAGGGGGGGGGCCAAAAACATTCAGTACTTC.

The rearrangement links TRBV7-6 to TRBJ2-3; 10 bases match TRBD2. Germline values: CDR1 SGHVS, CDR2 FNYEAQ. This CDR3 contains 16 residues. Trimming cost V 1 base and J 5 bases; bases outside gene matches: 6. The CDR3 DNA reads as TGTGCCAGCAGCTTAGAGGGAGCTAGCGGGGGAGATACGCAGTATTTT. It translates to CASSLEGASGGDTQYF. Filled out from reference TRBV7-6 and TRBJ2-3, the complete variable domain reads GAGVSQSPRYKVTKRGQDVALRCDPISGHVSLYWYRQALGQGPEFLTYFNYEAQQDKSGLPNDRFSAERPEGSISTLTIQRTEQRDSAMYRCASSLEGASGGDTQYFGPGTRLTVL.

The chain combines TRBV9 with TRBJ1-1; 7 nucleotides line up with TRBD1. CDR1 and CDR2 from the germline V gene are SGDLS and YYNGEE. This CDR3 has 16 amino acids. The V gene end was trimmed by 4 bases and the J gene end by 0 bases; junction bases not matched to a gene: 9. This chain's CDR3 is CASSPRTGGLNTEAFF. The CDR3 DNA sequence: TGTGCCAGCAGCCCCCGGACAGGAGGCTTGAACACTGAAGCTTTCTTT.